A single T cell receptor (beta chain) is shown here with its context. This sample was taken from a study of blood T cells in healthy people across ages. For the second PCR, which ran for 7 to 11 cycles, a sample-barcoded 5' primer and a J-beta primer mix were used. Via MiXCR, TCRdb re-called the 5' RACE reads, giving one row per CDR3 protein. The profile shows 1.2 million to 1.5 million distinct CDR3 sequences, roughly 40% of them singletons. RNA extraction gave at least 5 micrograms of total RNA per sample. The sample taken for sequencing was blood. The TCR comes from a woman aged 18-29 years in good health.

As DNA, the CDR3 is TGCAGTGCTATGGGGGGAGGGATAGTACTAGCCAAAAACATTCAGTACTTC. It translates to CSAMGGGIVLAKNIQYF. The chain uses TRBV20-1 and TRBJ2-4, with 7 bases aligning to TRBD2. Germline loops: CDR1 DFQATT, CDR2 SNEGSKA (reference sequence). The V and J ends lost 4 bases and 0 bases, in that order; junction bases with no gene match: 12. This CDR3 spans 17 amino acids.